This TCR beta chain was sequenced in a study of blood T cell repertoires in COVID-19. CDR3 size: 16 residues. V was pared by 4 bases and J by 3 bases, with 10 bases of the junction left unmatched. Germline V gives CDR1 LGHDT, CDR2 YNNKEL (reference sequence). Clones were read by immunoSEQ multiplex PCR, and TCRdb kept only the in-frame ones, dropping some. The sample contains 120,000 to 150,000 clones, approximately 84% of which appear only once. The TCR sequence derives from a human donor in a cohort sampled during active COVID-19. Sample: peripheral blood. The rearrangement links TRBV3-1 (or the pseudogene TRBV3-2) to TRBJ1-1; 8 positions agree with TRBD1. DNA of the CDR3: TGTGCCAGCAGCCCGGGGGGCAGGGGGCAATACACTGAAGCTTTCTTT. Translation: CASSPGGRGQYTEAFF.